Listed here are 16 T cell receptor beta chains from one sample, sequenced in a study of T cell responses to AZD1222 COVID-19 vaccine. Clones were sequenced by immunoSEQ multiplex PCR, and TCRdb holds only the in-frame ones, with some missing. The data contain tens of thousands of clones, 70% to 90% of them singletons. The input for sequencing was peripheral blood, taken on day 0 of AZD1222 vaccination. The source of these receptors is an adult in good health.

The chain recombines TRBV12-3 or TRBV12-4 with TRBJ1-5; D unclear. The CDR3 is 12 amino acids. The V and J ends lost 6 bases and 7 bases respectively, with 10 bases between them. CDR3 region: CASSLDGQPQHF. The CDR3, as DNA: TGTGCCAGCAGCCTAGACGGCCAGCCCCAGCATTTT.

The chain carries TRBV12-2 and TRBJ2-7. TRBV12-2 is a pseudogene locus. This CDR3 is built from 15 residues. In nucleotides, the CDR3 is TGTGCAAGTCGCTTTCACCCCTTTCCATCCTACGAGCAGTACTTC. Protein product: CASRFHPFPSYEQYF.

This clone appeared once. V is TRBV7-6 and J is TRBJ2-7; the match to TRBD2 covers 13 bases. The length of the CDR3 is 17 residues. The germline V gene encodes CDR1 SGHVS and CDR2 FNYEAQ. V lost 5 bases, J lost 5 bases, and 12 bases stayed unmatched. CDR3 sequence: CASSITSGGAILHEQYF. CDR3 DNA sequence: TGTGCCAGCAGCATCACTAGCGGGGGGGCAATATTACACGAGCAGTACTTC.

The rearrangement links TRBV6-6 to TRBJ1-2; unclear D gene. The CDR3 extends over 12 amino acids. Trimming took 6 bases from V and 8 from J, leaving 13 bases between them. Per the germline V gene, CDR1 is MNHNY and CDR2 is SVGAGI (reference sequence). The CDR3 reads CASRATTWGYTF. The DNA of the CDR3 is TGTGCCAGCAGAGCCACGACATGGGGCTACACCTTC.

About this clone itself: One end of the junction is discordant with germline, which a read error may explain. The chain couples TRBV4-1 to TRBJ2-3; 7 bases align to TRBD2. The germline V gene has CDR1 MGHRA and CDR2 YSYEKL. The CDR3 spans 16 residues. Written as DNA, the CDR3 is TGCGCCAGCACCCAAGTAGTTGCGGGGGGCACAGATACGCAGTATTTT. Encoded protein: CASTQVVAGGTDTQYF.

V usage is TRBV9 and J usage is TRBJ1-2; tentative D call: TRBD1 (6 bases). The CDR3 runs 13 residues. V was pared by 2 bases and J by 8 bases, with 13 bases between. Germline loops: CDR1 SGDLS, CDR2 YYNGEE. This CDR3 is CASSVMGTSGYTF. The CDR3 nucleotides are TGTGCCAGCAGCGTGATGGGGACAAGCGGCTACACCTTC.

The chain carries TRBV5-1 and TRBJ1-1; D not resolved. V was pared by 5 bases and J by 1 base, with 6 bases between. The CDR3 totals 12 residues. CDR1 and CDR2 from the germline V gene are SGHRS and YFSETQ. CDR3 in amino acids: CASSTGNTEAFF. The CDR3 coding sequence is TGCGCCAGCAGTACGGGGAACACTGAAGCTTTCTTT. Variable domain in full (rest from reference TRBV5-1 and TRBJ1-1): KAGVTQTPRYLIKTRGQQVTLSCSPISGHRSVSWYQQTPGQGLQFLFEYFSETQRNKGNFPGRFSGRQFSNSRSEMNVSTLELGDSALYLCASSTGNTEAFFGQGTRLTVV.

This chain uses TRBV29-1 with TRBJ2-2, with TRBD1 matching over 10 bases. The CDR3 spans 14 residues. The germline V gene has CDR1 SQVTM and CDR2 ANQGSEA. Unmatched junction bases numbered 9, after V lost 7 bases and J lost 7 bases. The CDR3 DNA follows: TGCAGCGGGGGGACAGGGGATGTCTTCGGGGAGCTGTTTTTT. Translation: CSGGTGDVFGELFF.

The DNA of the CDR3 is TGTGCCAGCTCAGAACCGGGACAGACCAATTCACCCCTCCACTTT. Translation: CASSEPGQTNSPLHF. The chain combines TRBV18 with TRBJ1-6, with TRBD1 identical over 7 bases. Germline CDR1 KGHSH, CDR2 LQKENI. The CDR3 has 15 residues. The ends lost 5 bases at V and 7 bases at J; junction bases unmatched: 8.

The CDR3 loop reads CASSLATQRRFF. CDR3 coding DNA: TGTGCCAGCAGTTTAGCCACCCAGCGGCGGTTCTTT. The V and J genes are TRBV12-3 or TRBV12-4 and TRBJ1-1; D uncertain. This CDR3 comprises 12 residues. The germline V and J ends were trimmed by 0 bases and 14 bases, with 13 bases remaining between them.

The chain recombines TRBV12-3 or TRBV12-4 with TRBJ1-1, with 7 bases lining up with TRBD1. The CDR3 extends over 13 amino acids. V was pared by 6 bases and J by 4 bases, with 5 bases of the junction left unmatched. The CDR3: CASSLTGATEAFF. The CDR3 bases are TGTGCCAGCAGCTTAACAGGGGCCACTGAAGCTTTCTTT.

This chain connects TRBV7-9 to TRBJ2-3; 8 bases align to TRBD2. Germline lookup yields CDR1 SEHNR and CDR2 FQNEAQ (reference sequence). V lost 0 bases to trimming and J lost 2 bases; unmatched junction nucleotides: 13. The CDR3 totals 19 residues. CDR3 coding DNA: TGTGCCAGCAGCTTAGCCCTCGGGACGGGAGGGGCGTACACAGATACGCAGTATTTT. Residues: CASSLALGTGGAYTDTQYF.

This chain joins TRBV6-2 or TRBV6-3 and TRBJ2-3; the D is unclear. The CDR3 loop spans 14 amino acids. Germline values: CDR1 MNHEY, CDR2 SVGEGT. Trimming cost V 3 bases and J 4 bases, with 11 bases left between them. CDR3 sequence reads: CASSYSPSSDTQYF. CDR3 bases: TGTGCCAGCAGTTATTCCCCCAGTTCAGATACGCAGTATTTT.

The chain recombines TRBV4-1 with TRBJ1-2, with a possible D match to TRBD1 (5 bases). Germline V gives CDR1 MGHRA, CDR2 YSYEKL. The CDR3 has 17 amino acids. V lost 0 bases to trimming and J lost 8 bases, with 22 bases between them. The CDR3 coding sequence is TGCGCCAGCAGCCAAGAGGTTACAGCACCAACCCAGGGCGGCTACACCTTC. Translated, it gives CASSQEVTAPTQGGYTF.

The rearrangement uses TRBV25-1 and TRBJ1-5; no clear D. There are 14 residues in the CDR3. Trimming pared 4 bases from V and 4 bases from J, leaving 11 bases between. Looked up from germline, CDR1 is MGHDK and CDR2 is SYGVNS. The CDR3 reads CASSGGLGNQPQHF. CDR3 nucleotide sequence: TGTGCCAGCAGTGGGGGTTTAGGGAATCAGCCCCAGCATTTT.

This chain joins TRBV7-2 and TRBJ2-3; no clear D. This CDR3 is built from 13 residues. V was shortened by 3 bases and J by 4 bases, with 8 bases between the two germline ends. The germline V gene has CDR1 SGHTA and CDR2 FQGNSA. CDR3 protein: CASSLGYADTQYF. CDR3 in DNA: TGTGCCAGCAGCTTGGGATATGCAGATACGCAGTATTTT.